This TCR beta chain emerged from a study of blood T cell repertoires in COVID-19. As for the study in general: Donors in the United States, Italy and Spain gave samples during acute or convalescent COVID-19.

This table comes from immunoSEQ multiplex PCR, and its TCRdb copy is limited to in-frame clones, with some not included. The table records approximately 400,000 clones, approximately 88% of them present only once. Seattle patients were enrolled while actively infected and followed longitudinally. This TCR came from a woman between 50 and 59 years old with COVID-19, enrolled during active disease. Sequenced input: peripheral blood.

The CDR3 loop reads CASSFDQDYGYTF. In DNA, the CDR3 is TGCGCCAGCAGCTTCGACCAGGACTATGGCTACACCTTC. The chain employs TRBV5-1 and TRBJ1-2; D not resolved. Trimming shortened V by 2 bases and J by 3 bases, and 8 bases separated the two germline ends. Germline CDR1 and CDR2: SGHRS and YFSETQ. This CDR3 has 13 residues.